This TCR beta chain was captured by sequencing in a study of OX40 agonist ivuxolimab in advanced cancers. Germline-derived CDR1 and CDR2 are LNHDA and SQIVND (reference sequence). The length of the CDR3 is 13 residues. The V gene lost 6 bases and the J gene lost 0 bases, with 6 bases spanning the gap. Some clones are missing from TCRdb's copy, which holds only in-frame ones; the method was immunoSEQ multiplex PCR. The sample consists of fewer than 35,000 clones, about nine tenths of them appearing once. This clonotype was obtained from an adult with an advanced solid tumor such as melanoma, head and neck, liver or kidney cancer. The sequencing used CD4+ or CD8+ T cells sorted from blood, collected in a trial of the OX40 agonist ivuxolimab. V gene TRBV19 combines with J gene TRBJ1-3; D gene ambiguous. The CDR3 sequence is CASRAVSGNTIYF. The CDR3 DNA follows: TGTGCCAGTAGGGCCGTCTCTGGAAACACCATATATTTT.